This is a list of T cell receptor beta chains from one sample in a study of T cell responses to AZD1222 COVID-19 vaccine. Assay used: immunoSEQ multiplex PCR; TCRdb lists only in-frame clones, some missing. Among roughly 100,000 clones, roughly 87% were seen once, and the ten largest hold around 5%. The material was peripheral blood, obtained on day 0 of AZD1222 vaccination. Every receptor here comes from an adult in good health. CDR3s include the opening cysteine and the closing phenylalanine or tryptophan. A D gene is named only where the DNA matches it firmly. Some rows mark clone size as missing; the rest say once, few, many or name a class of expanded clone.

clone_size | j_call | v_call | d_call | cdr3_aa | cdr3_nt
- | TRBJ1-2 | TRBV4-3 | - | CASSQWGLYGYTF | TGCGCCAGCAGCCAATGGGGGCTCTATGGCTACACCTTC
- | TRBJ1-2 | TRBV19 | - | CATGPGGSPYYGYTF | TGTGCCACCGGACCGGGGGGCAGCCCCTACTATGGCTACACCTTC
- | TRBJ1-5 | TRBV27 | TRBD1 | CASSPQGAVEAQHF | TGTGCCAGCAGTCCACAGGGGGCGGTGGAAGCCCAGCATTTT
- | TRBJ2-3 | TRBV7-6 | TRBD1 | CASSPPGTGRDTQYF | TGTGCCAGCAGCCCCCCTGGGACAGGGAGGGATACGCAGTATTTT
- | TRBJ2-7 | TRBV5-6 | TRBD2 | CASSSPGLAGKGSVEQYF | TGTGCCAGCAGCTCGCCGGGACTAGCGGGGAAGGGTTCTGTGGAGCAGTACTTC
- | TRBJ2-7 | TRBV14 | TRBD1 | CASSHFRGIDEQYF | TGTGCCAGCAGCCATTTCAGGGGGATAGACGAGCAGTACTTC
- | TRBJ1-2 | TRBV7-9 | - | CASNPTGGGYGYTF | TGTGCCAGCAACCCCACGGGAGGGGGCTATGGCTACACCTTC
- | TRBJ2-7 | TRBV9 | - | CASSVGDFPYEQYF | TGTGCCAGCAGCGTAGGGGATTTCCCCTACGAGCAGTACTTC
- | TRBJ2-2 | TRBV27 | - | CASSPIRTAATYTGELFF | TGTGCCAGCAGTCCCATTAGGACAGCGGCCACATACACCGGGGAGCTGTTTTTT
- | TRBJ2-3 | TRBV5-5 | TRBD2 | CASRLAGGTDTQYF | TGTGCCAGCCGACTAGCGGGGGGGACAGATACGCAGTATTTT
few | TRBJ1-1 | TRBV5-5 | - | CASSLWENTEAFF | TGTGCCAGCAGCTTGTGGGAGAACACTGAAGCTTTCTTT
- | TRBJ2-2 | TRBV5-4 | - | CASTLTGELFF | TGTGCCAGCACATTGACCGGGGAGCTGTTTTTT
- | TRBJ2-3 | TRBV7-2 | TRBD2 | CASSPLAGGGDTQYF | TGTGCCAGCAGTCCGCTAGCGGGGGGTGGGGATACGCAGTATTTT
- | TRBJ1-2 | TRBV27 | - | CASSLDRDYGYTF | TGTGCCAGCAGTCTTGACAGAGACTATGGCTACACCTTC
- | TRBJ2-3 | TRBV12-3/TRBV12-4 | - | CASSPLRTDTQYF | TGTGCCAGCAGTCCTTTGCGCACAGATACGCAGTATTTT
- | TRBJ1-4 | TRBV5-1 | - | CASSPGTVEKLFF | TGCGCCAGCAGCCCCGGGACGGTAGAAAAACTGTTTTTT
- | TRBJ1-6 | TRBV7-9 | - | CASSSRVAGSPLHF | TGTGCCAGCAGCTCCAGGGTTGCCGGCTCACCCCTCCACTTT
- | TRBJ2-6 | TRBV4-2 | - | CASSPGGANVLTF | TGTGCCAGCAGCCCGGGTGGGGCCAACGTCCTGACTTTC
- | TRBJ1-1 | TRBV11-2 | TRBD1 | CASSLTGLGTEAFF | TGTGCCAGCAGCCTGACAGGGTTGGGCACTGAAGCTTTCTTT
- | TRBJ1-3 | TRBV5-1 | - | CASSLSSYSGNTIYF | TGCGCCAGCAGCCTCAGCAGTTACTCTGGAAACACCATATATTTT
- | TRBJ1-2 | TRBV4-3 | TRBD1 | CASLVQGWLDYGYTF | TGCGCCAGCCTCGTACAGGGGTGGTTGGACTATGGCTACACCTTC
- | TRBJ1-4 | TRBV6-5 | - | CASSSPSFGLNEKLFF | TGTGCCAGCAGTTCCCCCAGTTTTGGTCTGAATGAAAAACTGTTTTTT
- | TRBJ1-5 | TRBV21-1 | - | CASSMPGRRIVGNQPQHF | TGTGCCAGCAGCATGCCCGGGCGTAGAATAGTTGGCAATCAGCCCCAGCATTTT
- | TRBJ2-7 | TRBV29-1 | TRBD1 | CSVEGRGSHEQYF | TGCAGCGTTGAAGGCAGGGGGTCCCACGAGCAGTACTTC
- | TRBJ1-2 | TRBV7-9 | - | CASTGQANYGYTF | TGTGCCAGCACGGGGCAGGCTAACTATGGCTACACCTTC
- | TRBJ1-1 | TRBV5-5 | - | CASSFLGKAFF | TGTGCCAGCAGCTTCTTAGGGAAAGCTTTCTTT
- | TRBJ1-2 | TRBV11-2 | - | CASSLLGRGRYSYTF | TGTGCCAGCAGCTTATTGGGCAGGGGCCGCTATAGCTACACCTTC
- | TRBJ1-6 | TRBV9 | - | CASSEGGLPNSPLHF | TGTGCCAGCAGTGAGGGGGGGTTGCCTAATTCACCCCTCCACTTT
once | TRBJ2-5 | TRBV27 | - | CASRPTRGETQYF | TGTGCCAGCAGGCCGACTAGGGGTGAGACCCAGTACTTC
few | TRBJ2-3 | TRBV3-1/TRBV3-2 | TRBD1 | CASSQDPSTGNLRDTQYF | TGTGCCAGCAGCCAAGATCCTTCGACAGGGAACCTACGAGATACGCAGTATTTT
- | TRBJ1-1 | TRBV5-5 | - | CASSNRQGNTEAFF | TGTGCCAGCAGCAACCGCCAGGGGAACACTGAAGCTTTCTTT
- | TRBJ1-2 | TRBV5-3 | - | CARSFDWDYGYTF | TGTGCCAGAAGCTTTGATTGGGACTATGGCTACACCTTC
- | TRBJ1-6 | TRBV10-3 | - | CAISDTGLGSPLHF | TGTGCCATCAGTGATACAGGTCTAGGTTCACCCCTCCACTTT